This TCR beta chain came from a study of CD8 T cells in Susac syndrome. The CDR3 contains 17 residues. Per the germline V gene, CDR1 is SEHNR and CDR2 is FQNEAQ (reference sequence). The V end lost 6 bases, the J end lost 0 bases, and 17 bases lay between the germline ends. The study, taken as a whole, reports: The authors acknowledged that the study's TCR sequencing and HLA analysis involved relatively few individuals.

When the RNA was reverse transcribed, random hexamers were used with an input of roughly 0.5 to 1 ug. TCRdb re-analysed the immunoSEQ multiplex PCR reads in MiXCR, keeping a single row per CDR3 protein. Counted here are some 300,000 distinct CDR3 sequences, 65% to 90% occurring once; the ten biggest clones make up roughly 0.21%. Of note for this clonotype: Antigen specificity is unknown.

Sequenced material: CD8+ T cells from PBMCs. J is TRBJ2-2 and V is TRBV7-9, with D perhaps matching TRBD1 or TRBD2 (6 bases each). The TCR sequence derives from a human donor with multiple sclerosis. The CDR3 spells CASSTWRGQPNTGELFF. The CDR3 nucleotides read TGTGCCAGCAGTACCTGGAGGGGACAACCGAACACCGGGGAGCTGTTTTTT.